These 8 T cell receptor beta chains came from one sample sequenced in a study of identical twins. TCRdb used MiXCR to reprocess the 5' RACE reads, holding one entry per CDR3 protein. This table has fewer than 500,000 distinct CDR3 sequences, roughly 13% appearing once. The data also belong to a second study, concerning yellow fever vaccine responses in identical twins.

Sequencing input: CD4+ T cells sorted from blood. Receptor source: a woman in her late teens or twenties in good health.

The CDR3 sequence is CASSHRGAGANYGYTF. CDR3 nucleotides: TGTGCCAGCAGCCATAGAGGGGCCGGGGCTAACTATGGCTACACCTTC. The chain joins TRBV3-1 to TRBJ1-2; TRBD1 might be the D (5 bases). V shed 3 bases and J shed 0 bases, with 14 bases lying between them. The CDR3 is 16 amino acids. Germline-derived CDR1 and CDR2 are LGHDT and YNNKEL (reference sequence). The full variable domain, rest sourced from reference TRBV3-1 and TRBJ1-2, is DTAVSQTPKYLVTQMGNDKSIKCEQNLGHDTMYWYKQDSKKFLKIMFSYNNKELIINETVPNRFSPKSPDKAHLNLHINSLELGDSAVYFCASSHRGAGANYGYTFGSGTRLTVV.

This clonotype was seen ten or more times. CDR3 sequence reads: CASSQDQRGDTGELFF. CDR3 DNA sequence: TGCGCCAGCAGCCAAGACCAGCGGGGGGACACCGGGGAGCTGTTTTTT. J is TRBJ2-2 and V is TRBV4-3; 9 bases are a match to TRBD2. In germline, CDR1 is LGHNA, CDR2 YSLEER. The length of the CDR3 is 16 residues. The junction had 2 bases not matched to a gene; V was cut back by 0 bases and J by 3 bases.

This clonotype occurred many times. The rearrangement links TRBV5-1 to TRBJ1-3; TRBD1 might be the D (6 bases). CDR1 is SGHRS, CDR2 YFSETQ, per germline. This CDR3 is 15 amino acids long. V lost 0 bases, J lost 2 bases, and 9 bases lay in between. CDR3 in amino acids: CASSLGTDAGNTIYF. In nucleotides, the CDR3 is TGCGCCAGCAGCTTGGGGACAGACGCTGGAAACACCATATATTTT.

The CDR3 coding sequence is TGTGCCAGCAGTGACTGGGCAGGAAGGAATGAAAAACTGTTTTTT. This gives the protein CASSDWAGRNEKLFF. This chain uses TRBV2 with TRBJ1-4; no clear D gene. The V gene's germline CDR1 is SNHLY and CDR2 FYNNEI. Deletions cut 3 bases from V and 5 bases from J, with 13 bases between. The CDR3 covers 15 residues.

The J gene is TRBJ1-1, the V gene TRBV3-1; D gene ambiguous. The length of the CDR3 is 14 residues. Trimming left V 1 base short and J 5 bases short, with 11 bases between. Looked up from germline, CDR1 is LGHDT and CDR2 is YNNKEL (reference sequence). The chain's CDR3 is CASSQGRGRTEAFF. CDR3 DNA sequence: TGTGCCAGCAGCCAAGGTCGGGGTAGAACTGAAGCTTTCTTT.

V and J are TRBV6-2 or TRBV6-3 and TRBJ2-7; perhaps TRBD1 as D (5 bases). CDR1 and CDR2 from the germline V gene are MNHEY and SVGEGT. V was clipped by 4 bases and J by 0 bases, with 16 bases between them. The CDR3 runs 16 residues. The CDR3, as DNA: TGTGCCAGCAGTTGGACCCGGACATCTTACTCCTACGAGCAGTACTTC. Its translation: CASSWTRTSYSYEQYF.

This clonotype was counted a few times. The rearrangement links TRBV7-3 to TRBJ2-2; 8 bases fit TRBD1. J lost 1 base, V lost 5 bases, and 6 bases had no gene match. The germline gives CDR1 SGHTA, CDR2 FQGTGA. This CDR3 has 16 amino acids. CDR3 sequence (DNA): TGTGCCAGCAGCCCCTGGACAGGGAGGAACACCGGGGAGCTGTTTTTT. Protein product: CASSPWTGRNTGELFF.

This chain joins TRBV7-2 and TRBJ2-5, with D uncertain. This CDR3 contains 13 residues. The germline V and J ends were trimmed by 2 bases and 5 bases, with 9 bases remaining between them. Germline-derived CDR1 and CDR2 are SGHTA and FQGNSA. The DNA of the CDR3 is TGTGCCAGCAGCTTATCTCCCCCGGAGACCCAGTACTTC. Amino acid sequence: CASSLSPPETQYF. The whole variable domain, filled in from reference TRBV7-2 and TRBJ2-5, reads GAGVSQSPSNKVTEKGKDVELRCDPISGHTALYWYRQSLGQGLEFLIYFQGNSAPDKSGLPSDRFSAERTGGSVSTLTIQRTQQEDSAVYLCASSLSPPETQYFGPGTRLLVL.